The T cell receptor beta chain described here comes from a study of T cell changes during pregnancy in multiple sclerosis. Germline V gene data show CDR1 as MNHEY and CDR2 as SVGAGI. The CDR3 is made up of 10 amino acids. The V end was cut by 8 bases, the J end by 3 bases, with 4 bases between. Assay used: immunoSEQ multiplex PCR; TCRdb lists only in-frame clones, some missing. The sample includes about 93,000 clones, approximately 92% of them seen just once. The rearrangement uses TRBV6-5 and TRBJ2-5; no reliable D call. This TCR was recovered from a female donor with multiple sclerosis, enrolled in a pregnancy study. Here the sequenced sample was peripheral blood, taken after pregnancy. CDR3 amino acids: CASGEETQYF. The DNA of the CDR3 is TGTGCCAGCGGAGAAGAGACCCAGTACTTC.